These 23 T cell receptor beta chains were all obtained from the same sample, sequenced in a study of early T cells in non-severe SARS-CoV-2 infection. TCRdb re-analysed the 5' RACE reads in MiXCR, keeping a single row per CDR3 protein. Among just under 65,000 distinct CDR3 sequences, approximately 9.2% were seen once, and the ten largest hold roughly an eighth. The material sequenced was whole blood, taken at baseline. These receptors were obtained from an adult who was a healthcare worker with PCR-confirmed SARS-CoV-2 infection or an uninfected control (not recorded which).

The rearrangement links TRBV6-2 or TRBV6-3 to TRBJ1-1; unclear D gene. Trimming took off 1 base at V and 0 bases at J, with 9 bases between the two ends. From germline, CDR1 is MNHEY and CDR2 SVGEGT. The CDR3 length is 15 residues. The CDR3, as DNA: TGTGCCAGCAGTTACTTCCCGGGGTTGAACACTGAAGCTTTCTTT. Encoded protein: CASSYFPGLNTEAFF.

The chain recombines TRBV4-3 with TRBJ2-2; no clear D gene. Germline values: CDR1 LGHNA, CDR2 YSLEER. The CDR3 length is 13 residues. V was cut by 0 bases and J by 7 bases, with 6 bases left in between. For the CDR3, the DNA is TGCGCCAGCAGCCAAGATGTGGACGGGGAGCTGTTTTTT. Translated, it gives CASSQDVDGELFF.

The DNA for the CDR3 is TGTGCCAGCAGCGTAGAACCGGGACTAGCGGGAGCCCCCACAGATACGCAGTATTTT. This sequence encodes CASSVEPGLAGAPTDTQYF. This chain connects TRBV9 to TRBJ2-3; TRBD2 agrees at 14 bases. Trimming at V came to 0 bases and at J to 2 bases, leaving 8 bases not matched to a gene. The CDR3 sequence is 19 residues long. Germline CDR1 SGDLS, CDR2 YYNGEE.

This clonotype appeared many times. In DNA, the CDR3 is TGTGCCAGCAGCCCCGGGACAGGGGACGAGCAGTACTTC. This gives the protein CASSPGTGDEQYF. The rearrangement uses TRBV9 and TRBJ2-7, with 10 bases matching TRBD1. Germline CDR1 is SGDLS and CDR2 is YYNGEE. CDR3 length: 13 amino acids. Trimming removed 4 bases from V and 5 bases from J; junction bases left unmatched: 3.

The genes are TRBV20-1 and TRBJ1-1; D not resolved. V lost 7 bases, J lost 1 base, and 7 bases lay in between. The CDR3 totals 11 residues. Germline V lookup: CDR1 DFQATT, CDR2 SNEGSKA (reference sequence). The CDR3 spells CSVTKNTEAFF. In nucleotides, the CDR3 is TGCAGTGTGACCAAGAACACTGAAGCTTTCTTT.

This clonotype was seen repeatedly, ten times or more. The chain uses TRBV29-1 and TRBJ2-5; 7 bases map to TRBD2. Trimming at V came to 7 bases and at J to 5 bases, leaving 1 base not matched to a gene. The CDR3 sequence is 10 residues long. CDR1 and CDR2 (germline): SQVTM, ANQGSEA. DNA for the CDR3: TGCAGCGCAGCGGGGGAGACCCAGTACTTC. Protein product: CSAAGETQYF.

This clonotype was detected a few times. The chain carries TRBV7-2 and TRBJ2-7; 12 bases align to TRBD2. Germline assignment: CDR1 SGHTA and CDR2 FQGNSA. V was pared by 5 bases and J by 9 bases, with 11 bases of the junction left unmatched. CDR3 length: 15 residues. This CDR3 reads CASSTRTSGEMGQYF. For the CDR3, the DNA is TGTGCCAGCAGCACCCGGACTAGCGGGGAAATGGGGCAGTACTTC.

This clonotype appeared a few times. The rearrangement uses TRBV7-9 and TRBJ2-1, with D perhaps matching TRBD1 (6 bases). Germline CDR1 reads SEHNR; CDR2 reads FQNEAQ (reference sequence). The CDR3 is made up of 16 amino acids. Trimming pared 4 bases from V and 0 bases from J, leaving 13 bases between. CDR3 DNA: TGTGCCAGCAGCTCCAACAGGGTGAGCTCCTACAATGAGCAGTTCTTC. It translates to CASSSNRVSSYNEQFF.

This clonotype appeared a few times. The chain joins TRBV6-2 or TRBV6-3 to TRBJ2-3, with 7 nucleotides matching TRBD2. The CDR3 is made up of 15 amino acids. The V gene's germline CDR1 is MNHEY and CDR2 SVGEGT. V lost 2 bases, J lost 7 bases, and 9 bases stayed unmatched. CDR3 protein: CASSYRGSSVNTQYF. CDR3 DNA: TGTGCCAGCAGTTACCGCGGGAGTTCGGTGAATACGCAGTATTTT.

This clonotype was seen many times. The chain couples TRBV12-3 or TRBV12-4 to TRBJ2-2; 11 bases agree with TRBD2. Germline trimming cut 0 bases from V and 6 bases from J; bases unmatched to any gene: 3. This CDR3 spans 16 amino acids. The CDR3 region is CASSLARLAGPGELFF. The DNA for the CDR3 is TGTGCCAGCAGTTTAGCCCGACTAGCGGGACCCGGGGAGCTGTTTTTT.

In this sample, this clonotype turned up many times. The chain is built from TRBV7-8 and TRBJ1-6; 11 nucleotides agree with TRBD1. After removal of 4 bases from V and 17 bases from J, the junction contained 13 bases not matched to a gene. CDR1 is SGHVS, CDR2 FQNEAQ, per germline. The CDR3 contains 15 residues. The CDR3 sequence is CASSSSGTGGQYFHF. The CDR3 bases are TGTGCCAGCAGCTCAAGCGGGACAGGGGGACAATACTTCCACTTT.

The gene calls are TRBV10-3 and TRBJ1-1, with a possible D match to TRBD1 (5 bases). The CDR3 has 14 amino acids. Germline CDR1 ENHRY, CDR2 SYGVKD. Trimming took 2 bases from V and 5 from J, leaving 12 bases between them. In DNA form, the CDR3 reads TGTGCCATCAGTGAGCAGGGAGGGAGGACTGAAGCTTTCTTT. It yields the protein CAISEQGGRTEAFF.

In this sample, this clonotype turned up many times. The genes are TRBV20-1 and TRBJ2-3; D is uncertain. The CDR3 is made up of 15 amino acids. CDR1 and CDR2 (germline): DFQATT, SNEGSKA (reference sequence). Trimming took off 0 bases at V and 1 base at J, with 11 bases between the two ends. CDR3 bases: TGCAGTGCTAGAGAGGGCGAAGCACGCACAGATACGCAGTATTTT. Encoded protein: CSAREGEARTDTQYF.

This rearrangement joins TRBV5-1 to TRBJ2-7; a possible D gene is TRBD1 (5 bases). This CDR3 contains 15 residues. V was cut by 0 bases and J by 6 bases, with 16 bases left in between. In germline, CDR1 is SGHRS, CDR2 YFSETQ. This chain's CDR3 is CASSLDGRPDSEQYF. The CDR3 bases are TGCGCCAGCAGCTTGGATGGGCGGCCCGACAGCGAGCAGTACTTC. The full variable domain, rest sourced from reference TRBV5-1 and TRBJ2-7, is KAGVTQTPRYLIKTRGQQVTLSCSPISGHRSVSWYQQTPGQGLQFLFEYFSETQRNKGNFPGRFSGRQFSNSRSEMNVSTLELGDSALYLCASSLDGRPDSEQYFGPGTRLTVT.

This chain uses TRBV19 with TRBJ2-7; tentatively, D is TRBD2 (5 bases). CDR3 size: 13 residues. Germline CDR1 LNHDA, CDR2 SQIVND (reference sequence). V lost 6 bases and J 5 bases, leaving 14 bases between the germline ends. The CDR3 is CASSHPSGDEQYF. In nucleotides, the CDR3 is TGTGCCAGTAGCCACCCAAGCGGAGACGAGCAGTACTTC.

There are many counts of this clonotype. This chain joins TRBV5-5 and TRBJ1-2, with 10 bases lining up with TRBD1. V lost 1 base and J lost 2; bases outside the gene matches: 5. The CDR3 is made up of 16 amino acids. In germline, CDR1 is SGHKS, CDR2 YYEKEE (reference sequence). This chain's CDR3 is CASSLRRDRGNYGYTF. The CDR3 nucleotides read TGTGCCAGCAGCTTGAGACGGGACAGGGGCAACTATGGCTACACCTTC.

There are many counts of this clonotype. The genes are TRBV2 and TRBJ2-1, with a tentative D call TRBD1 (6 bases). CDR3 length: 15 residues. The V gene lost 4 bases and the J gene lost 8 bases, with 18 bases spanning the gap. From germline, CDR1 is SNHLY and CDR2 FYNNEI. In DNA form, the CDR3 reads TGTGCCAGCAGTGCTCAGGCAGGCCCAGGGGATGAGCAGTTCTTC. As protein: CASSAQAGPGDEQFF.

This clonotype was counted a few times. The chain couples TRBV11-1 to TRBJ1-5, with TRBD1 as a possible D gene (6 bases). Germline CDR1 and CDR2: SGHAT and FQDESV (reference sequence). The V gene lost 3 bases and the J gene lost 1 base, with 10 bases spanning the gap. The CDR3 is made up of 15 amino acids. CDR3 coding DNA: TGTGCCAGCAGCTTTCCGGGACACAGCAATCAGCCCCAGCATTTT. Translation gives CASSFPGHSNQPQHF.

The chain combines TRBV10-3 with TRBJ2-3, with 8 positions matching TRBD2. CDR1 is ENHRY, CDR2 SYGVKD, per germline. The J segment lost 6 bases and the V segment lost 2 bases, leaving 13 bases of the junction unmatched. The CDR3 spans 17 residues. CDR3 DNA: TGTGCCATCAGTGAGGGATCGGGAGGGCCTGGGATGGATACGCAGTATTTT. This translates into CAISEGSGGPGMDTQYF.

This clonotype has only a few counts. The chain joins TRBV5-4 to TRBJ2-5; D is uncertain. CDR3 length: 12 amino acids. In germline, CDR1 is SGHNT, CDR2 YYREEE (reference sequence). V lost 3 bases and J lost 7, with 10 bases in between. The CDR3 loop is CASSSTLGTQYF. Written as DNA, the CDR3 is TGTGCCAGCAGCTCCACCCTGGGGACCCAGTACTTC.

The genes are TRBV12-3 or TRBV12-4 and TRBJ1-5; D gene uncertain. V dropped 2 bases and J dropped 7 bases, with 21 bases sitting between them. The CDR3 runs 17 residues. The CDR3: CASSLSNFDRVRQPQHF. CDR3 nucleotide sequence: TGTGCCAGCAGTTTATCGAATTTTGATAGGGTTAGACAGCCCCAGCATTTT.

There are many counts of this clonotype. The chain joins TRBV11-2 to TRBJ1-6; D remains ambiguous. The CDR3 is 13 amino acids. V lost 3 bases and J lost 6, with 6 bases in between. From germline, CDR1 is SGHAT and CDR2 FQNNGV. The CDR3 sequence: CASSLATNSPLHF. CDR3 DNA: TGTGCCAGCAGCTTGGCGACTAATTCACCCCTCCACTTT.

This clonotype is labeled as medium-sized (0.01 to 0.1%). The chain uses TRBV7-3 and TRBJ2-1; D is unclear. The CDR3 loop spans 14 amino acids. Germline V gives CDR1 SGHTA, CDR2 FQGTGA. V lost 8 bases to trimming and J lost 5 bases, with 16 bases between them. CDR3 bases: TGTGCCAGCGGGATAGAGAGGCCCCACAATGAGCAGTTCTTC. It translates to CASGIERPHNEQFF.